These T cell receptor beta chains were read from a single sample in a study of blood T cell repertoires in COVID-19. Profiled with immunoSEQ multiplex PCR; TCRdb holds only in-frame clones, not every one. This sample carries around 20,000 clones, about 87% of them seen once, and the ten largest clones take roughly 8.3%. Sequencing used peripheral blood. The receptors stem from a human donor in a cohort sampled during active COVID-19. The donor label of this sample is uncertain. The CDR3 runs from the conserved cysteine through the conserved F or W. The order of the fields is D gene, clone size, V gene, J gene, CDR3 DNA, CDR3 protein. D genes are given only for firm matches. Size tells how often a clone was seen (once, few, many) or the class of an expanded clone, and some rows leave it out.

TRBD2	.	TRBV10-3	TRBJ2-1	TGTGCCATCCTCTGGCGGGAGGGCCCCTACAATGAGCAGTTCTTC	CAILWREGPYNEQFF
.	.	TRBV5-1	TRBJ2-2	TGCGCCAGCAGCCCGACTACGTGGAACACCGGGGAGCTGTTTTTT	CASSPTTWNTGELFF
.	.	TRBV30	TRBJ1-1	TGTGCCTGGACCCTAAACGCGGACACTGAAGCTTTCTTT	CAWTLNADTEAFF
TRBD1	.	TRBV30	TRBJ2-1	TGTGCCTGTTACCGGGACAGGGGGAACAATGAGCAGTTCTTC	CACYRDRGNNEQFF
.	.	TRBV11-2	TRBJ2-5	TGTGCCAGCAGCTTAGCCCCGACACAGTACCAAGAGACCCAGTACTTC	CASSLAPTQYQETQYF
TRBD2	once	TRBV5-1	TRBJ2-7	TGCGCCAGCAGTGAGACTAGCGGGAGGAGGGAGCAGTACTTC	CASSETSGRREQYF
.	once	TRBV5-1	TRBJ2-1	TGCGCCAGCAGCTTGGTCGGGGACTCCTACAATGAGCAGTTCTTC	CASSLVGDSYNEQFF
.	.	TRBV25-1	TRBJ2-5	TGTGCCAGCAGTGCGGAAGGGGCTCAAGAGACCCAGTACTTC	CASSAEGAQETQYF
.	.	TRBV19	TRBJ2-5	TGTGCCAGTAGGGTAGAAGAGACCCAGTACTTC	CASRVEETQYF
.	.	TRBV28	TRBJ2-7	TGTGCCAGCACCCCCTTAGGCCGGGTAAAATACGAGCAGTACTTC	CASTPLGRVKYEQYF
.	.	TRBV21-1	TRBJ2-3	TGTGCCAGCAGGGACCCAAGGGGATGCACAGATACGCAGTATTTT	CASRDPRGCTDTQYF
TRBD1	.	TRBV7-3	TRBJ1-6	TGTGCCAGCAGCTCCCAGGGACAGGGCGCTTCACCCCTCCACTTT	CASSSQGQGASPLHF
TRBD2	.	TRBV12-3/TRBV12-4	TRBJ2-2	TGTGCCAGCAGTTTGGGGGGGGCCGGGGAGCTGTTTTTT	CASSLGGAGELFF
.	.	TRBV5-1	TRBJ2-2	TGCGCCAGCACACAGAACACCAGGGAGCTGTTTTTT	CASTQNTRELFF
.	.	TRBV19	TRBJ1-2	TGTGCCAGTTGGCGGAGAAACTATGGCTACACCTTC	CASWRRNYGYTF
TRBD2	.	TRBV7-3	TRBJ2-1	TGTGCCAGCACTTTGGGCGGGAGCGTTTACAATGAGCAGTTCTTC	CASTLGGSVYNEQFF
.	.	TRBV5-1	TRBJ1-4	TGCGCCAGCAGCCAAAGGCCCGAGGCGGGTAATGAAAAACTGTTTTTT	CASSQRPEAGNEKLFF
TRBD2	.	TRBV18	TRBJ2-1	TGTGCCAGCTCACCTAACGCGGGAGGGGGCAATGAGCAGTTCTTC	CASSPNAGGGNEQFF
TRBD2	.	TRBV2	TRBJ2-4	TGTGCCAGCACAGAGCGGGGAAACATTCAGTACTTC	CASTERGNIQYF
TRBD1	once	TRBV5-1	TRBJ2-4	TGCGCCAGCAGCGTCTCGACAGGGTGGGCCAAAAACATTCAGTACTTC	CASSVSTGWAKNIQYF
TRBD2	few	TRBV10-1	TRBJ2-2	TGCGCCAGCAGCAAGCGGGAGGCCGGGGAGCTGTTTTTT	CASSKREAGELFF
TRBD1	.	TRBV7-6	TRBJ1-1	TGTGCCAGCAGTACCGACAGGGGGGCTGAAGCTTTCTTT	CASSTDRGAEAFF
.	once	TRBV19	TRBJ1-5	TGTGCCAGTGCCCGGGACTCATATCAGCCCCAGCATTTT	CASARDSYQPQHF
TRBD1	.	TRBV4-1	TRBJ2-7	TGCGCCAGCAGCCAGCAAGACAGGGCTAAAACCTACGAGCAGTACTTC	CASSQQDRAKTYEQYF
.	.	TRBV7-6	TRBJ2-2	TGTGCCAGCAGCCCTGACACAAACACCGGGGAGCTGTTTTTT	CASSPDTNTGELFF
TRBD2	.	TRBV15	TRBJ2-1	TGTGCCACCAGCAGAGTTCTAGCGGGAGAAAATGAGCAGTTCTTC	CATSRVLAGENEQFF
.	medium-sized	TRBV27	TRBJ1-5	TGTGCCAGCGCCGTAGGGGGAATAGATCAGCCCCAGCATTTT	CASAVGGIDQPQHF
.	once	TRBV19	TRBJ2-7	TGTGCCAGTAGTATGTTAGCCACCGGAGGATACGAGCAGTACTTC	CASSMLATGGYEQYF
.	.	TRBV2	TRBJ2-5	TGTGCCAGCAGGGGGGGAGAGACCCAGTACTTC	CASRGGETQYF
.	.	TRBV7-6	TRBJ2-7	TGTGCCAGCAGCTTAGCTGCACAGGACCCTTCCTACGAGCAGTACTTC	CASSLAAQDPSYEQYF
.	.	TRBV6-5	TRBJ1-1	TGTGCCAGCAGTTACTCTGCCCGGGGGAACACTGAAGCTTTCTTT	CASSYSARGNTEAFF
.	few	TRBV2	TRBJ1-5	TGTGCCAGCAGTCCAACAGGGAGCCAGCCCCAGCATTTT	CASSPTGSQPQHF
TRBD2	.	TRBV28	TRBJ2-5	TGTGCCAGCAGTCCCGGCCTAGCGGGTCAAGAGACCCAGTACTTC	CASSPGLAGQETQYF
TRBD2	.	TRBV5-1	TRBJ2-1	TGCGCCAGCAGCAAAGAGGGGACTAGCGGGAGTTTGGTCTTC	CASSKEGTSGSLVF
.	once	TRBV28	TRBJ2-7	TGTGCCAGCAGTCCACCACGTGCGGCCTCCGGGGGCGAGCAGTACTTC	CASSPPRAASGGEQYF
.	.	TRBV28	TRBJ2-1	TGTGCCAGCAGCCTCCTCTGGCGGAACTACAATGAGCAGTTCTTC	CASSLLWRNYNEQFF
TRBD1	.	TRBV9	TRBJ1-1	TGTGCCAGCAGCGTGACAGGGCTGAACACTGAAGCTTTCTTT	CASSVTGLNTEAFF
.	.	TRBV11-1	TRBJ2-7	TGTGCCAGCAGCTTGGGGGGCGGGAGCTCCTACGAGCAGTACTTC	CASSLGGGSSYEQYF
TRBD2	.	TRBV7-8	TRBJ2-7	TGTGCCAGCAGCTCACCCCTCCCTGTAGCGGGAGAGAACTACGAGCAGTACTTC	CASSSPLPVAGENYEQYF
.	.	TRBV2	TRBJ2-5	TGTGCCAGCAGTGAACAGTCCCAACAAGAGACCCAGTACTTC	CASSEQSQQETQYF
.	few	TRBV5-1	TRBJ2-1	TGCGCCAGCAGCCCCCCCGGGAACTCCTACAATGAGCAGTTCTTC	CASSPPGNSYNEQFF